Presented here are 22 T cell receptor beta chains from one specimen sequenced in a study of chemoradiotherapy in HPV16-positive cancers. Profiled with immunoSEQ multiplex PCR; TCRdb holds only in-frame clones, not every one. The sample contains fewer than 40,000 clones, 92% of which appear only once. Material: blood, obtained from a patient who underwent chemoradiotherapy. The receptors were sampled from a human donor with HPV-associated anogenital cancer.

The rearrangement joins TRBV7-3 to TRBJ2-2; possible D gene TRBD1, 6 bases. V was clipped by 5 bases and J by 1 base, with 11 bases between them. There are 15 residues in the CDR3. Germline V gene data show CDR1 as SGHTA and CDR2 as FQGTGA. The DNA for the CDR3 is TGTGCCAGCAGCAAGGACAGTCTGAACACCGGGGAGCTGTTTTTT. This translates into CASSKDSLNTGELFF.

V and J are TRBV6-6 and TRBJ2-3, with 12 bases identical to TRBD2. The germline gives CDR1 MNHNY, CDR2 SVGAGI (reference sequence). The V and J ends lost 6 bases and 4 bases, in that order; junction bases with no gene match: 8. The CDR3 runs 16 residues. CDR3 DNA: TGTGCCAGCAGAGGACTAGCGGGGAGGGTAGCAGATACGCAGTATTTT. It translates to CASRGLAGRVADTQYF.

The rearrangement joins TRBV4-1 to TRBJ2-5, with 8 bases identical to TRBD2. V lost 4 bases to trimming and J lost 4 bases; unmatched junction nucleotides: 11. Germline-derived CDR1 and CDR2 are MGHRA and YSYEKL. The CDR3 is 16 amino acids. As DNA, the CDR3 is TGCGCCAGCAGCCTTACAGGGACGGGGGGGTTAGAGACCCAGTACTTC. It encodes CASSLTGTGGLETQYF.

The chain joins TRBV15 to TRBJ2-7, with D possibly TRBD2 on 5 matching bases. Trimming stripped 0 bases from V and 9 bases from J, with 15 bases between. The CDR3 length is 14 residues. Germline CDR1 LNHNV, CDR2 YYDKDF (reference sequence). The chain's CDR3 is CATSRDPPDSRQYF. CDR3 DNA sequence: TGTGCCACCAGCAGAGATCCCCCGGACTCAAGGCAGTACTTC.

V and J are TRBV2 and TRBJ1-4; D is unresolved. The CDR3 is made up of 13 amino acids. Germline V lookup: CDR1 SNHLY, CDR2 FYNNEI. V lost 7 bases and J lost 8, with 14 bases in between. CDR3 region: CASKRALDEKLFF. CDR3 sequence (DNA): TGTGCCAGCAAAAGGGCCCTAGACGAAAAACTGTTTTTT. Full variable domain (remainder filled in from reference TRBV2 and TRBJ1-4): EPEVTQTPSHQVTQMGQEVILRCVPISNHLYFYWYRQILGQKVEFLVSFYNNEISEKSEIFDDQFSVERPDGSNFTLKIRSTKLEDSAMYFCASKRALDEKLFFGSGTQLSVL.

V gene TRBV7-9 combines with J gene TRBJ2-1, with D unclear. Germline CDR1 reads SEHNR; CDR2 reads FQNEAQ (reference sequence). The CDR3 has 13 amino acids. Trimming pared 6 bases from V and 5 bases from J, leaving 11 bases between. CDR3 sequence (DNA): TGTGCCAGCAGTAATAGAGGCCACAATGAGCAGTTCTTC. The encoded protein is CASSNRGHNEQFF.

The V call is TRBV29-1, the J call TRBJ2-4; 8 nucleotides agree with TRBD1. Germline CDR1 is SQVTM and CDR2 is ANQGSEA. The CDR3 spans 15 residues. After removal of 7 bases from V and 2 bases from J, the junction contained 10 bases not matched to a gene. CDR3 bases: TGCAGCGCCAGATCAGGGGGCGCCACCAAAAACATTCAGTACTTC. Its protein is CSARSGGATKNIQYF.

This clone has a single count. The chain carries TRBV6-5 and TRBJ1-6; 9 positions agree with TRBD1. The CDR3 extends over 15 amino acids. The V gene end was trimmed by 0 bases and the J gene end by 7 bases; junction bases not matched to a gene: 1. Germline CDR1 is MNHEY and CDR2 is SVGAGI. Here the CDR3 reads CASSYSGQGNSPLHF. For the CDR3, the DNA is TGTGCCAGCAGTTACTCTGGACAGGGGAATTCACCCCTCCACTTT.

The chain uses TRBV9 and TRBJ1-1, with 8 positions matching TRBD1. CDR3 size: 14 residues. The germline CDR1 and CDR2 sequences are SGDLS and YYNGEE. Trimming at V came to 4 bases and at J to 7 bases, leaving 9 bases not matched to a gene. CDR3: CASSPRGTGSEAFF. CDR3 bases: TGTGCCAGCAGCCCCCGCGGGACAGGCAGTGAAGCTTTCTTT. The variable domain in full, with the rest retrieved from reference TRBV9 and TRBJ1-1, is DSGVTQTPKHLITATGQRVTLRCSPRSGDLSVYWYQQSLDQGLQFLIQYYNGEERAKGNILERFSAQQFPDLHSELNLSSLELGDSALYFCASSPRGTGSEAFFGQGTRLTVV.

The chain carries TRBV7-3 and TRBJ2-1; 14 nucleotides match TRBD2. CDR1 and CDR2 from the germline V gene are SGHTA and FQGTGA. This CDR3 contains 15 residues. V was pared by 4 bases and J by 8 bases, with 4 bases of the junction left unmatched. The chain's CDR3 is CASSWGTSGGHEQFF. The CDR3 DNA reads TGTGCCAGCAGCTGGGGGACTAGCGGGGGACATGAGCAGTTCTTC.

With regard to this clone: This specimen includes other DNA sequences encoding the same CDR3. The chain uses TRBV5-1 and TRBJ2-7; D is uncertain. V was pared by 2 bases and J by 2 bases, with 11 bases between. The CDR3 consists of 14 residues. Germline V gives CDR1 SGHRS, CDR2 YFSETQ. The CDR3, as DNA: TGCGCCAGCAGCTTATCTACAGTCACCTACGAGCAGTACTTC. Protein sequence: CASSLSTVTYEQYF.

This sequence joins TRBV5-8 and TRBJ2-7; D is uncertain. Trimming pared 2 bases from V and 1 base from J, leaving 7 bases between. This CDR3 contains 13 residues. CDR1 and CDR2 (germline): SGHTS, YDEGEE. The CDR3 nucleotides are TGTGCCAGCAGCTTTGAACTGTCCTACGAGCAGTACTTC. It is translated as CASSFELSYEQYF.

This chain joins TRBV19 and TRBJ2-7; 11 bases are shared with TRBD2. V was pared by 6 bases and J by 4 bases, with 8 bases of the junction left unmatched. The CDR3 is 15 amino acids. Germline CDR1 reads LNHDA; CDR2 reads SQIVND (reference sequence). The DNA of the CDR3 is TGTGCCAGTAGCCCTAGCGGGGGGCCCGGTTACGAGCAGTACTTC. Protein: CASSPSGGPGYEQYF.

This rearrangement joins TRBV9 to TRBJ2-7; 7 positions match TRBD1. This CDR3 spans 12 amino acids. The V segment lost 4 bases and the J segment 6 bases; nucleotides outside the gene matches: 4. Germline CDR1 is SGDLS and CDR2 is YYNGEE. The CDR3 here is CASSRTGGEQYF. For the CDR3, the DNA is TGTGCCAGCAGCCGGACAGGCGGCGAGCAGTACTTC.

The V gene is TRBV11-3, the J gene TRBJ2-3; no clear D. CDR3 length equals 14 residues. Trimming left V 3 bases short and J 1 base short, with 8 bases between. Looked up from germline, CDR1 is SGHNT and CDR2 is YENEEA. The CDR3 reads CASSFATRTDTQYF. CDR3 DNA: TGTGCCAGCAGCTTCGCTACCCGCACAGATACGCAGTATTTT.

The CDR3 spells CASSYRESLITDTQYF. In DNA, the CDR3 is TGTGCCAGCTCCTATAGGGAAAGTTTAATCACAGATACGCAGTATTTT. This chain connects TRBV18 to TRBJ2-3; unclear D gene. CDR3 length: 16 amino acids. Germline V lookup: CDR1 KGHSH, CDR2 LQKENI. With 6 bases removed from V and 2 bases from J, the gap between germline ends came to 18 bases.

V and J are TRBV11-3 and TRBJ2-7, with 7 nucleotides matching TRBD1. The V gene's germline CDR1 is SGHNT and CDR2 YENEEA. The ends lost 5 bases at V and 7 bases at J; junction bases unmatched: 11. This CDR3 spans 14 amino acids. The CDR3 DNA follows: TGTGCCAGCAGCCAATTTACAGGGGCGGTAGAGCAGTACTTC. Encoded protein: CASSQFTGAVEQYF.

This sequence joins TRBV5-1 and TRBJ2-5; the match to TRBD1 covers 7 bases. CDR1 and CDR2 from the germline V gene are SGHRS and YFSETQ. The CDR3 has 14 residues. J gave up 6 bases and V 3 bases, and 8 bases lay outside the gene matches. CDR3 amino acids: CASSWSEGAQTQYF. CDR3 coding DNA: TGCGCCAGCAGCTGGAGCGAGGGGGCACAGACCCAGTACTTC.

This chain joins TRBV6-6 and TRBJ2-3, with 10 nucleotides matching TRBD2. The CDR3 sequence is 14 residues long. Looked up from germline, CDR1 is MNHNY and CDR2 is SVGAGI (reference sequence). The ends lost 6 bases at V and 5 bases at J; junction bases unmatched: 5. The CDR3 sequence is CASSNSGGLDTQYF. CDR3 nucleotide sequence: TGTGCCAGCAGCAATAGCGGGGGGCTAGATACGCAGTATTTT.

This chain links TRBV5-1 with TRBJ1-1; D not resolved. V was pared by 5 bases and J by 0 bases, with 11 bases between. Per germline, CDR1 SGHRS and CDR2 YFSETQ. This CDR3 has 14 residues. The chain's CDR3 is CASSRSGMNTEAFF. The CDR3 DNA sequence: TGCGCCAGCAGTCGTAGTGGGATGAACACTGAAGCTTTCTTT.

V is TRBV11-3 and J is TRBJ2-1, with 13 bases that match TRBD2. The junction had 7 bases not matched to a gene; V was cut back by 6 bases and J by 8 bases. From germline, CDR1 is SGHNT and CDR2 YENEEA. The CDR3 has 15 amino acids. The CDR3 loop reads CASSHTSGGADEQFF. Here the CDR3 DNA reads TGTGCCAGCAGTCATACTAGCGGGGGGGCGGATGAGCAGTTCTTC.

This chain joins TRBV6-5 and TRBJ1-3; D may be TRBD1 (5 bases). The V gene's germline CDR1 is MNHEY and CDR2 SVGAGI. V was clipped by 6 bases and J by 0 bases, with 9 bases between them. This CDR3 has 14 residues. This chain's CDR3 is CASRRTFSGNTIYF. CDR3 in DNA: TGTGCCAGCAGAAGGACATTCTCTGGAAACACCATATATTTT.